Listed below are T cell receptor beta chains from one sample, sequenced in a study of blood T cell repertoires in COVID-19. TCRdb keeps only in-frame clones here, not all; method: immunoSEQ multiplex PCR. The data show approximately 380,000 clones, about 85% seen once. The sequencing sample was made of peripheral blood. All receptors derive from a woman under 30 with acute or convalescent COVID-19. The CDR3 runs from the conserved cysteine through the conserved F or W. Each record gives: J gene, clone size, V gene, D gene, CDR3 protein, CDR3 DNA. The D gene is left open where the match is weak. Clone size is given for some rows only: seen once, a few or many times, or a class if the clone is expanded.

TRBJ1-6,once,TRBV7-9,NA,CASSLGGSGEFPLHF,TGTGCCAGCAGCTTAGGCGGGAGTGGGGAATTCCCCCTCCACTTT
TRBJ2-5,once,TRBV5-6,NA,CASSLEVGGGGETQYF,TGTGCCAGCAGCTTGGAGGTCGGCGGGGGCGGAGAGACCCAGTACTTC
TRBJ2-1,NA,TRBV7-7,NA,CASSLFLQVSHNEQFF,TGTGCCAGCAGCTTATTTCTTCAGGTAAGCCACAATGAGCAGTTCTTC
TRBJ1-4,NA,TRBV4-2,TRBD1,CASSQEVSGGGEKLFF,TGTGCCAGCAGCCAAGAAGTGTCAGGGGGCGGTGAAAAACTGTTTTTT
TRBJ1-3,NA,TRBV24-1,TRBD1,CATRDRGDNTIYF,TGTGCCACCCGGGACAGGGGAGACAACACCATATATTTT
TRBJ1-2,NA,TRBV5-6,NA,CASSSFNYGYTF,TGTGCCAGCAGCTCCTTTAACTATGGCTACACCTTC
TRBJ1-1,NA,TRBV19,NA,CASSGTGFVSAFF,TGTGCCAGTAGTGGTACAGGTTTCGTTTCTGCTTTCTTT
TRBJ2-3,once,TRBV28,TRBD2,CASRVREGTPDTQYF,TGTGCCAGCAGGGTAAGGGAGGGAACACCAGATACGCAGTATTTT
TRBJ1-5,NA,TRBV30,TRBD1,CAWSVMDRGRYQPQHF,TGTGCCTGGAGTGTAATGGACAGGGGCCGGTATCAGCCCCAGCATTTT
TRBJ1-1,NA,TRBV3-1/TRBV3-2,NA,CASSHLGAGGNTEAFF,TGTGCCAGCAGCCATCTGGGGGCGGGTGGGAACACTGAAGCTTTCTTT
TRBJ2-7,NA,TRBV9,NA,CASSVDWAAHYEQYF,TGTGCCAGCAGCGTAGACTGGGCAGCCCACTACGAGCAGTACTTC
TRBJ2-7,NA,TRBV2,NA,CASSGGVGYYEQYF,TGTGCCAGCAGTGGGGGAGTTGGATACTACGAGCAGTACTTC
TRBJ2-1,NA,TRBV19,TRBD2,CASMSGGLGDEQFF,TGTGCCAGTATGAGCGGGGGGTTGGGGGATGAGCAGTTCTTC
TRBJ1-1,NA,TRBV28,NA,CASSLPGRTGTEAFF,TGTGCCAGCAGTTTACCAGGGAGGACGGGCACTGAAGCTTTCTTT